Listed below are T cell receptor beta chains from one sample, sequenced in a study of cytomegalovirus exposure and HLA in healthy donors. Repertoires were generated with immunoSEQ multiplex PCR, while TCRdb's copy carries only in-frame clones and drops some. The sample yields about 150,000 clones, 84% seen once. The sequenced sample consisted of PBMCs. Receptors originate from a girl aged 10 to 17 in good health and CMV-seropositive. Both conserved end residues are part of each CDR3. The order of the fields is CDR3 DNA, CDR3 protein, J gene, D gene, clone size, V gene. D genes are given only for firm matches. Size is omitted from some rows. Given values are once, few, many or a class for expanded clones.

CDR3nt: TGCGCCAGCCGGGACAGCCACACAGATACGCAGTATTTT; CDR3aa: CASRDSHTDTQYF; j_gene: TRBJ2-3; d_gene: TRBD1; abundance: .; v_gene: TRBV10-1
CDR3nt: TGTGCCAGCAGCTTAGAGGGACAGGGAGGAGAAAAACTGTTTTTT; CDR3aa: CASSLEGQGGEKLFF; j_gene: TRBJ1-4; d_gene: TRBD1; abundance: .; v_gene: TRBV7-8
CDR3nt: TGTGCCAGCAGCTTAGGGGGGCTAGCGGGGGAATCCTACGAGCAGTACTTC; CDR3aa: CASSLGGLAGESYEQYF; j_gene: TRBJ2-7; d_gene: TRBD2; abundance: .; v_gene: TRBV7-9
CDR3nt: TGTGCCAGCAGCTTAACCAGGGATGCGTACTGGTATGGCTACACCTTC; CDR3aa: CASSLTRDAYWYGYTF; j_gene: TRBJ1-2; d_gene: .; abundance: .; v_gene: TRBV13
CDR3nt: TGTGCCAGCAGTTTCTTAGCGGGGGTCGGGGAGCTGTTTTTT; CDR3aa: CASSFLAGVGELFF; j_gene: TRBJ2-2; d_gene: TRBD2; abundance: .; v_gene: TRBV27
CDR3nt: TGCGCCAGCAGCGTAAACTGGGGAGCTGGGACAGATACGCAGTATTTT; CDR3aa: CASSVNWGAGTDTQYF; j_gene: TRBJ2-3; d_gene: .; abundance: .; v_gene: TRBV5-1
CDR3nt: TGTGCCAGCGGCAGGGGCTCCTACAATGAGCAGTTCTTC; CDR3aa: CASGRGSYNEQFF; j_gene: TRBJ2-1; d_gene: .; abundance: .; v_gene: TRBV6-5
CDR3nt: TGTGCCAGTAGTATAGGAGGTCCGCCTGGGACCTTC; CDR3aa: CASSIGGPPGTF; j_gene: TRBJ1-2; d_gene: .; abundance: .; v_gene: TRBV19
CDR3nt: TGTGCCAGCAGCTTAGGCGGGGATTATAGCAATCAGCCCCAGCATTTT; CDR3aa: CASSLGGDYSNQPQHF; j_gene: TRBJ1-5; d_gene: .; abundance: .; v_gene: TRBV7-9
CDR3nt: TGTGCCAGTAGTATTAAGGGGGACAGTAGCTACGAGCAGTACTTC; CDR3aa: CASSIKGDSSYEQYF; j_gene: TRBJ2-7; d_gene: TRBD1; abundance: .; v_gene: TRBV19
CDR3nt: TGTGCCAGCAGGGGCAGGGTCATGACAGATACGCAGTATTTT; CDR3aa: CASRGRVMTDTQYF; j_gene: TRBJ2-3; d_gene: .; abundance: .; v_gene: TRBV7-2
CDR3nt: TGTGCCAGCAGCGCCGAAGGAGGACAGGGCGGCCACGAGCAGTACTTC; CDR3aa: CASSAEGGQGGHEQYF; j_gene: TRBJ2-7; d_gene: TRBD1; abundance: .; v_gene: TRBV9
CDR3nt: TGTGCCAGCAGCTTAGGTGGCGCGCCGACAAGGGGGGAGCTGTTTTTT; CDR3aa: CASSLGGAPTRGELFF; j_gene: TRBJ2-2; d_gene: .; abundance: .; v_gene: TRBV7-9
CDR3nt: TGTGCCAGCAGTCTGGACAGAATGTATGGCTACACCTTC; CDR3aa: CASSLDRMYGYTF; j_gene: TRBJ1-2; d_gene: .; abundance: .; v_gene: TRBV6-1
CDR3nt: TGTGCCACCAGCACCGTAGGCAATCAGCCCCAGCATTTT; CDR3aa: CATSTVGNQPQHF; j_gene: TRBJ1-5; d_gene: .; abundance: .; v_gene: TRBV15
CDR3nt: TGTGCCAGCAGTCCATACTCAACAGGGCACAAGGAAGCTTTCTTT; CDR3aa: CASSPYSTGHKEAFF; j_gene: TRBJ1-1; d_gene: .; abundance: .; v_gene: TRBV6-1
CDR3nt: TGTGCCAGCAGCTTGTACCACAGTCAACATGGCTACACCTTC; CDR3aa: CASSLYHSQHGYTF; j_gene: TRBJ1-2; d_gene: .; abundance: once; v_gene: TRBV5-6
CDR3nt: TGTGCCAGCAGCGCCACATCAGGAAAAGAGACCCAGTACTTC; CDR3aa: CASSATSGKETQYF; j_gene: TRBJ2-5; d_gene: .; abundance: .; v_gene: TRBV9
CDR3nt: TGTGCCAGCAGCTTAAGGCCAGGGGGCGATACGCAGTATTTT; CDR3aa: CASSLRPGGDTQYF; j_gene: TRBJ2-3; d_gene: TRBD1; abundance: .; v_gene: TRBV7-6
CDR3nt: TGTGCCAGCAGCCCGCAGGGGGTTGAAGCTTTCTTT; CDR3aa: CASSPQGVEAFF; j_gene: TRBJ1-1; d_gene: TRBD1; abundance: few; v_gene: TRBV11-3
CDR3nt: TGTGCCAGCAGCTTAATGGGCAGGGGGAACTATGGCTACACCTTC; CDR3aa: CASSLMGRGNYGYTF; j_gene: TRBJ1-2; d_gene: TRBD1; abundance: .; v_gene: TRBV13
CDR3nt: TGTGCCAGCAGCCACCCCCCGGACAGGGTCTATGGCTACACCTTC; CDR3aa: CASSHPPDRVYGYTF; j_gene: TRBJ1-2; d_gene: TRBD1; abundance: .; v_gene: TRBV7-2
CDR3nt: TGTGCCAGCAGCTTGGAAGGTCCAGGGCCCACCGGGGAGCTGTTTTTT; CDR3aa: CASSLEGPGPTGELFF; j_gene: TRBJ2-2; d_gene: .; abundance: few; v_gene: TRBV5-4
CDR3nt: TGTGCCAGCAGCTTAGGAGGGGGGGCCCATCAGCCCCAGCATTTT; CDR3aa: CASSLGGGAHQPQHF; j_gene: TRBJ1-5; d_gene: .; abundance: once; v_gene: TRBV5-8
CDR3nt: TGCGCCAGCAGTGAGACACTAGCGGGGGCCGATACGCAGTATTTT; CDR3aa: CASSETLAGADTQYF; j_gene: TRBJ2-3; d_gene: TRBD2; abundance: .; v_gene: TRBV10-1
CDR3nt: TGCGCCAGCAGCCAAGAGGAGGCCAGGGGCAATTCACCCCTCCACTTT; CDR3aa: CASSQEEARGNSPLHF; j_gene: TRBJ1-6; d_gene: .; abundance: .; v_gene: TRBV4-1
CDR3nt: TGTGCCAGCAGCTTCCAGGGTGAGGGAGGAGAGACCCAGTACTTC; CDR3aa: CASSFQGEGGETQYF; j_gene: TRBJ2-5; d_gene: .; abundance: .; v_gene: TRBV11-2
CDR3nt: TGTGCCAGCAGTTTACATGGGGGTATGGGGGCAAGCACTGAAGCTTTCTTT; CDR3aa: CASSLHGGMGASTEAFF; j_gene: TRBJ1-1; d_gene: .; abundance: .; v_gene: TRBV27
CDR3nt: TGTGCCAGCAGCTTGGACCGAGGGGGCGCGGACTATGGCTACACCTTC; CDR3aa: CASSLDRGGADYGYTF; j_gene: TRBJ1-2; d_gene: TRBD1; abundance: .; v_gene: TRBV5-4
CDR3nt: TGTGCCAGCAGCAGGGAGCTAGCGGGGAGAGACACAGATACGCAGTATTTT; CDR3aa: CASSRELAGRDTDTQYF; j_gene: TRBJ2-3; d_gene: TRBD2; abundance: .; v_gene: TRBV5-4
CDR3nt: TGTGCCAGCAGCTCTCGGACAGGGGGAAGTGGCTACACCTTC; CDR3aa: CASSSRTGGSGYTF; j_gene: TRBJ1-2; d_gene: TRBD1; abundance: .; v_gene: TRBV7-2
CDR3nt: TGTGCCAGCAAAGGCTCCACCGGAGTTAACACTGAAGCTTTCTTT; CDR3aa: CASKGSTGVNTEAFF; j_gene: TRBJ1-1; d_gene: .; abundance: .; v_gene: TRBV5-4
CDR3nt: TGTGCCAGCAGTTCCGCTGACAGTAAAAATCAGCCCCAGCATTTT; CDR3aa: CASSSADSKNQPQHF; j_gene: TRBJ1-5; d_gene: .; abundance: .; v_gene: TRBV27
CDR3nt: TGCGCCAGCAGCGAGGGGGCGGGGGAGCAGTACTTC; CDR3aa: CASSEGAGEQYF; j_gene: TRBJ2-7; d_gene: .; abundance: .; v_gene: TRBV10-1
CDR3nt: TGTGCCAGCAGCGTAGCTTTAGGGGGGGGGCGCGAGCAGTTCTTC; CDR3aa: CASSVALGGGREQFF; j_gene: TRBJ2-1; d_gene: .; abundance: few; v_gene: TRBV9
CDR3nt: TGTGCCAGCAGCTCGTTTTACGAGCAGTACTTC; CDR3aa: CASSSFYEQYF; j_gene: TRBJ2-7; d_gene: .; abundance: .; v_gene: TRBV5-6
CDR3nt: TGTGCCTGGAGTGTAAAGCATGGGGGGGTAGAGACCCAGTACTTC; CDR3aa: CAWSVKHGGVETQYF; j_gene: TRBJ2-5; d_gene: TRBD2; abundance: .; v_gene: TRBV30
CDR3nt: TGTGCCAGCAGCGCCGGACAGGGCGGCAATCAGCCCCAGCATTTT; CDR3aa: CASSAGQGGNQPQHF; j_gene: TRBJ1-5; d_gene: TRBD1; abundance: .; v_gene: TRBV2
CDR3nt: TGTGCCAGCAGCGAACAGCCGACCTACGAGCAGTACTTC; CDR3aa: CASSEQPTYEQYF; j_gene: TRBJ2-7; d_gene: .; abundance: .; v_gene: TRBV9
CDR3nt: TGTGCCAGTTACCGGGTCGGGTTTACTGAAGCTTTCTTT; CDR3aa: CASYRVGFTEAFF; j_gene: TRBJ1-1; d_gene: .; abundance: .; v_gene: TRBV19
CDR3nt: TGTGCCAGCAGCTTCTCCGGGACAGTAAGGATTATCCGCAACTATGGCTACACCTTC; CDR3aa: CASSFSGTVRIIRNYGYTF; j_gene: TRBJ1-2; d_gene: TRBD1; abundance: .; v_gene: TRBV5-6
CDR3nt: TGCGCCAGCAGCCACTTTACCGTGACAGGGGTAAGCAATGAGCAGTTCTTC; CDR3aa: CASSHFTVTGVSNEQFF; j_gene: TRBJ2-1; d_gene: TRBD1; abundance: .; v_gene: TRBV4-1
CDR3nt: TGTGCCAGCTCACCACACCGTTGGCGGGGGTATAGCAATCAGCCCCAGCATTTT; CDR3aa: CASSPHRWRGYSNQPQHF; j_gene: TRBJ1-5; d_gene: .; abundance: .; v_gene: TRBV18
CDR3nt: TGTGCCAGCAGCTCTTACAGGGGGGGAGCTGAAGCTTTCTTT; CDR3aa: CASSSYRGGAEAFF; j_gene: TRBJ1-1; d_gene: TRBD1; abundance: .; v_gene: TRBV7-6
CDR3nt: TGTGCCTGGAGTGTACTCAGCGCATCGCAGTACTTC; CDR3aa: CAWSVLSASQYF; j_gene: TRBJ2-7; d_gene: .; abundance: .; v_gene: TRBV30
CDR3nt: TGTGCCAGCAGCCCCCGGTCGCTCGCGAACCAAGGCCGGGGGGGCACTGAAGCTTTCTTT; CDR3aa: CASSPRSLANQGRGGTEAFF; j_gene: TRBJ1-1; d_gene: .; abundance: .; v_gene: TRBV14
CDR3nt: TGCAGCGCCGTTAGGGGGGGCACTGAAGCTTTCTTT; CDR3aa: CSAVRGGTEAFF; j_gene: TRBJ1-1; d_gene: .; abundance: .; v_gene: TRBV29-1
CDR3nt: TGTGCCAGCAGCCCAATCAAGCACAGGATTCCTGGGGCCAACGTCCTGACTTTC; CDR3aa: CASSPIKHRIPGANVLTF; j_gene: TRBJ2-6; d_gene: .; abundance: .; v_gene: TRBV5-6
CDR3nt: TGTGCCAGCAGTTACTCCGGGACAGGGGGCAATCAGCCCCAGCATTTT; CDR3aa: CASSYSGTGGNQPQHF; j_gene: TRBJ1-5; d_gene: TRBD1; abundance: .; v_gene: TRBV6-5
CDR3nt: TGTGCCGGCAGTCCGACAGGTACCAATCAGCCCCAGCATTTT; CDR3aa: CAGSPTGTNQPQHF; j_gene: TRBJ1-5; d_gene: .; abundance: .; v_gene: TRBV27
CDR3nt: TGTGCCAGCAGTTACTCGGCGGGACAGACGGGGCCCCAGCATTTT; CDR3aa: CASSYSAGQTGPQHF; j_gene: TRBJ1-5; d_gene: TRBD1; abundance: .; v_gene: TRBV6-6